What follows are 13 T cell receptor beta chains derived from one specimen sequenced in a study of blood T cell repertoires in COVID-19. The assay was immunoSEQ multiplex PCR, and TCRdb's table has in-frame clones only and misses some. The table records approximately 210,000 clones, less than 85% of them present only once. The sequenced material came from peripheral blood. All receptors derive from a woman at least 80 years old with COVID-19, enrolled during active disease.

The chain links TRBV9 to TRBJ1-6, with a tentative D call TRBD1 (6 bases). Germline CDR1 reads SGDLS; CDR2 reads YYNGEE. Between the trimmed V and J ends, which lost 2 bases and 14 bases, there was a span of 17 bases. CDR3 size: 14 residues. This CDR3 is CASSVTRDTFSLHF. CDR3 nucleotide sequence: TGTGCCAGCAGCGTTACTAGGGACACCTTCTCCCTCCACTTT. Using reference TRBV9 and TRBJ1-6 for the parts outside the CDR3, the full variable domain is DSGVTQTPKHLITATGQRVTLRCSPRSGDLSVYWYQQSLDQGLQFLIQYYNGEERAKGNILERFSAQQFPDLHSELNLSSLELGDSALYFCASSVTRDTFSLHFGNGTRLTVT.

This sequence joins TRBV18 and TRBJ1-6; D unclear. Germline CDR1 KGHSH, CDR2 LQKENI. V gave up 4 bases and J gave up 8 bases, with 6 bases separating them. The CDR3 length is 12 residues. The CDR3 is CASSLPDSPLHF. Written as DNA, the CDR3 is TGTGCCAGCTCACTCCCCGATTCACCCCTCCACTTT.

The gene calls are TRBV18 and TRBJ1-3; no clear D gene. Germline-derived CDR1 and CDR2 are KGHSH and LQKENI. The CDR3 sequence is 11 residues long. The V end was cut by 5 bases, the J end by 7 bases, with 6 bases between. CDR3 DNA sequence: TGTGCCAGCTCAACAGAGAACACCATATATTTT. Amino acid sequence: CASSTENTIYF. Using reference TRBV18 and TRBJ1-3 for the parts outside the CDR3, the full variable domain is NAGVMQNPRHLVRRRGQEARLRCSPMKGHSHVYWYRQLPEEGLKFMVYLQKENIIDESGMPKERFSAEFPKEGPSILRIQQVVRGDSAAYFCASSTENTIYFGEGSWLTVV.

The chain carries TRBV11-3 and TRBJ2-1; D unclear. Trimming took 5 bases from V and 8 from J, leaving 7 bases between them. The CDR3 totals 11 residues. CDR1 and CDR2 from the germline V gene are SGHNT and YENEEA. CDR3 in amino acids: CASSRRDEQFF. The CDR3 DNA follows: TGTGCCAGCAGCCGCCGCGATGAGCAGTTCTTC.

The chain joins TRBV24-1 to TRBJ2-7, with TRBD1 matching over 8 bases. This CDR3 has 14 amino acids. In germline, CDR1 is KGHDR, CDR2 SFDVKD. The V and J ends lost 3 bases and 4 bases, in that order; junction bases with no gene match: 4. This CDR3 is CATSDPRGPYEQYF. The CDR3 nucleotides read TGTGCCACCAGTGATCCCAGGGGGCCTTACGAGCAGTACTTC.

The chain has TRBV28 and TRBJ1-3, with D hard to call. V lost 5 bases and J 4 bases, leaving 15 bases between the germline ends. This CDR3 has 15 amino acids. Looked up from germline, CDR1 is MDHEN and CDR2 is SYDVKM. CDR3 DNA sequence: TGTGCCAGCAGTGAGAGTCGGACGGGGGGAAACACCATATATTTT. Encoded protein: CASSESRTGGNTIYF. Complete variable domain (other parts from reference TRBV28 and TRBJ1-3): DVKVTQSSRYLVKRTGEKVFLECVQDMDHENMFWYRQDPGLGLRLIYFSYDVKMKEKGDIPEGYSVSREKKERFSLILESASTNQTSMYLCASSESRTGGNTIYFGEGSWLTVV.

V gene TRBV11-2 combines with J gene TRBJ1-3; no firm D call. The CDR3 covers 14 residues. V dropped 0 bases and J dropped 11 bases, with 14 bases sitting between them. Germline lookup yields CDR1 SGHAT and CDR2 FQNNGV. This CDR3 is CASSLDQVTIAIYF. For the CDR3, the DNA is TGTGCCAGCAGCTTAGATCAAGTAACAATCGCCATATATTTT.

The gene calls are TRBV28 and TRBJ2-1; TRBD1 matches 7 bases. CDR1 and CDR2 (germline): MDHEN, SYDVKM. V gave up 4 bases and J gave up 13 bases; unmatched junction bases: 4. This CDR3 comprises 11 residues. The CDR3 loop reads CASSWTGQQFF. CDR3 nucleotides: TGTGCCAGCAGTTGGACAGGCCAACAGTTCTTC.

This clone was seen just once. This chain joins TRBV4-1 and TRBJ2-3; 9 nucleotides agree with TRBD2. J lost 0 bases, V lost 1 base, and 2 bases had no gene match. The CDR3 is 16 amino acids. The germline V gene has CDR1 MGHRA and CDR2 YSYEKL. The CDR3 reads CASSQGSGRSTDTQYF. The DNA for the CDR3 is TGCGCCAGCAGCCAAGGTAGCGGGAGAAGCACAGATACGCAGTATTTT.

The sample holds one count of this clone. This chain uses TRBV5-6 with TRBJ2-3, with TRBD2 matching 7 bases. Unmatched junction bases numbered 11, after V lost 0 bases and J lost 4 bases. CDR3 length: 17 residues. In germline, CDR1 is SGHDT, CDR2 YYEEEE. CDR3 coding DNA: TGTGCCAGCAGCTTGGCCCTCTCGGGGGGTGGTCCAGATACGCAGTATTTT. Its translation is CASSLALSGGGPDTQYF.

The chain is built from TRBV7-9 and TRBJ1-1; D unresolved. This CDR3 region has 12 residues. V lost 5 bases, J lost 6 bases, and 10 bases lay in between. CDR1 and CDR2 (germline): SEHNR, FQNEAQ (reference sequence). This CDR3 is CASSPREAEAFF. Written as DNA, the CDR3 is TGTGCCAGCAGCCCGAGGGAGGCTGAAGCTTTCTTT. The full variable domain, with the rest looked up from reference TRBV7-9 and TRBJ1-1, is DTGVSQNPRHKITKRGQNVTFRCDPISEHNRLYWYRQTLGQGPEFLTYFQNEAQLEKSRLLSDRFSAERPKGSFSTLEIQRTEQGDSAMYLCASSPREAEAFFGQGTRLTVV.

This clone was detected only once. The rearrangement links TRBV2 to TRBJ2-2; TRBD2 agrees at 10 bases. The CDR3 extends over 14 amino acids. With V trimmed by 6 bases and J by 9 bases, 7 bases remained unmatched. Looked up from germline, CDR1 is SNHLY and CDR2 is FYNNEI. In nucleotides, the CDR3 is TGTGCCAGCAGGGAGCGGGGGGGCCAATGGGAGCTGTTTTTT. Amino acids: CASRERGGQWELFF.

This rearrangement joins TRBV19 to TRBJ1-4, with D tentatively TRBD1 (6 bases). V was clipped by 6 bases and J by 3 bases, with 11 bases between them. Per germline, CDR1 LNHDA and CDR2 SQIVND (reference sequence). This CDR3 spans 14 amino acids. The CDR3 here is CASRSGVANEKLFF. The CDR3 coding sequence is TGTGCCAGTAGGTCAGGGGTTGCTAATGAAAAACTGTTTTTT.